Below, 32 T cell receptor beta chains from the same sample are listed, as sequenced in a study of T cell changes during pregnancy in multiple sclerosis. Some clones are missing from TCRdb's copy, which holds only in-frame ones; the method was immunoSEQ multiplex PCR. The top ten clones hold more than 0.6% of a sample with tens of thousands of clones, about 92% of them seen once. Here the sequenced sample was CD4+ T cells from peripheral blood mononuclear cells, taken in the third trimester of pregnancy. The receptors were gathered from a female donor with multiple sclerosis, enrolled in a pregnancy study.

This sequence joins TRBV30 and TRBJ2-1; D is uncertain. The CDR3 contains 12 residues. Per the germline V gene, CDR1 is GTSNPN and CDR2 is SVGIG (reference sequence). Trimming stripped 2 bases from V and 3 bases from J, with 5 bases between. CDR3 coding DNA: TGTGCCTGGAGTCTAGACTACAATGAGCAGTTCTTC. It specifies CAWSLDYNEQFF.

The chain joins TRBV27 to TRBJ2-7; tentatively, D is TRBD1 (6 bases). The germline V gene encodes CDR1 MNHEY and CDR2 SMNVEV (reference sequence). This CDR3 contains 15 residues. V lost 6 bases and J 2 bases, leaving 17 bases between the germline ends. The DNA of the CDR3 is TGTGCCAGCAGGCTCAGACAGGCCCTAGCCTACGAGCAGTACTTC. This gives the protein CASRLRQALAYEQYF.

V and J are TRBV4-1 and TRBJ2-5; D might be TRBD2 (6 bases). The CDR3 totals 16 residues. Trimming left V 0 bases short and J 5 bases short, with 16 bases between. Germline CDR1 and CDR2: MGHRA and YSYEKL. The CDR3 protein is CASSQEPRGMFETQYF. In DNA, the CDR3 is TGCGCCAGCAGCCAAGAACCGCGGGGTATGTTCGAGACCCAGTACTTC.

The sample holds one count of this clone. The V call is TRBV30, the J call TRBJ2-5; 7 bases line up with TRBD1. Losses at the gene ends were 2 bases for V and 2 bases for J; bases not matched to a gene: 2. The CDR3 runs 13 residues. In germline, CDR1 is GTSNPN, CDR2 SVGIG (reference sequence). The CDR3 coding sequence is TGTGCCTGGAGTAGGGGACAGCAAGAGACCCAGTACTTC. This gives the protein CAWSRGQQETQYF.

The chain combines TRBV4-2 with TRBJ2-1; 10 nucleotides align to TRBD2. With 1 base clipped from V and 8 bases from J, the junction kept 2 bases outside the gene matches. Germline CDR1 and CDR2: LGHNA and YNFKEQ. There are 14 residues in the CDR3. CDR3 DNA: TGTGCCAGCAGCCAAGTCGGACTAGCGGATGAGCAGTTCTTC. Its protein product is CASSQVGLADEQFF.

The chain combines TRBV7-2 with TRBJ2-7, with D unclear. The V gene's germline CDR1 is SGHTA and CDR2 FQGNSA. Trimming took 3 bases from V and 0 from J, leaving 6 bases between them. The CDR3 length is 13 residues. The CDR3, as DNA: TGTGCCAGCAGCTTTTCCAGCTCCTACGAGCAGTACTTC. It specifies CASSFSSSYEQYF.

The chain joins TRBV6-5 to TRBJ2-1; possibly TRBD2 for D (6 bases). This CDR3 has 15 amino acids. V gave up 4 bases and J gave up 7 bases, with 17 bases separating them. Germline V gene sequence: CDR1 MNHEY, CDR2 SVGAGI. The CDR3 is CASSSLGAGGNEQFF. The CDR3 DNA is TGTGCCAGCAGTTCCCTAGGGGCAGGAGGGAATGAGCAGTTCTTC.

In DNA, the CDR3 is TGTGCCAGTAGTTCCTCCGGGACAGGGCTTCTGTACACTGAAGCTTTCTTT. Encoded protein: CASSSSGTGLLYTEAFF. This chain uses TRBV19 with TRBJ1-1; TRBD1 matches at 9 bases. Germline lookup yields CDR1 LNHDA and CDR2 SQIVND (reference sequence). Trimming at V came to 5 bases and at J to 3 bases, leaving 13 bases not matched to a gene. CDR3 length equals 17 residues. Drawing the rest from reference TRBV19 and TRBJ1-1, the complete variable domain is DGGITQSPKYLFRKEGQNVTLSCEQNLNHDAMYWYRQDPGQGLRLIYYSQIVNDFQKGDIAEGYSVSREKKESFPLTVTSAQKNPTAFYLCASSSSGTGLLYTEAFFGQGTRLTVV.

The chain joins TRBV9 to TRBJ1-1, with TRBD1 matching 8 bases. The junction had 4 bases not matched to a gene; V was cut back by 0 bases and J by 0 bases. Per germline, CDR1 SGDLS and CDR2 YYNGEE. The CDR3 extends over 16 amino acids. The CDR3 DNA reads TGTGCCAGCAGCGTAGATACGACAGGGGTGAACACTGAAGCTTTCTTT. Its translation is CASSVDTTGVNTEAFF. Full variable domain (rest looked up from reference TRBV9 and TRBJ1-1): DSGVTQTPKHLITATGQRVTLRCSPRSGDLSVYWYQQSLDQGLQFLIQYYNGEERAKGNILERFSAQQFPDLHSELNLSSLELGDSALYFCASSVDTTGVNTEAFFGQGTRLTVV.

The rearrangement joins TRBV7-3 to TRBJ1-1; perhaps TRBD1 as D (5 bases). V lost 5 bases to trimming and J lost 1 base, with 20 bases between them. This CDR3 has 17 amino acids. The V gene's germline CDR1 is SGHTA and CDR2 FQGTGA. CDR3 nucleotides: TGTGCCAGCAGCCCCATCGGCGGGGGGATAGGGAACACTGAAGCTTTCTTT. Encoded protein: CASSPIGGGIGNTEAFF.

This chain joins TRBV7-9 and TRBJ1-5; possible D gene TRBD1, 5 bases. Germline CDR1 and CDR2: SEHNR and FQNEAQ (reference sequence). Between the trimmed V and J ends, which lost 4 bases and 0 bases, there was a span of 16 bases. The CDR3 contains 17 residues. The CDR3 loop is CASSSALGGNSNQPQHF. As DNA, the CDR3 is TGTGCCAGCAGCTCGGCCCTCGGGGGAAATAGCAATCAGCCCCAGCATTTT. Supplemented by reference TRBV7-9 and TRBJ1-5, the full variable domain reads DTGVSQNPRHKITKRGQNVTFRCDPISEHNRLYWYRQTLGQGPEFLTYFQNEAQLEKSRLLSDRFSAERPKGSFSTLEIQRTEQGDSAMYLCASSSALGGNSNQPQHFGDGTRLSIL.

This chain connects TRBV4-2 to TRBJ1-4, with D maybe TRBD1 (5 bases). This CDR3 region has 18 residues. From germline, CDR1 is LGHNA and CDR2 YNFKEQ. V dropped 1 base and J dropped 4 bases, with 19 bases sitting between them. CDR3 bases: TGTGCCAGCAGCCAAGCCACAGGAACAAACGGATATAATGAAAAACTGTTTTTT. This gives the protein CASSQATGTNGYNEKLFF.

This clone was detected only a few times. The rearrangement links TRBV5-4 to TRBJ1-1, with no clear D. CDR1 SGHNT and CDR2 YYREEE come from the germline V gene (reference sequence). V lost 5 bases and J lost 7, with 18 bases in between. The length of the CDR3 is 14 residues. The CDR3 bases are TGTGCCAGCAGTCCATCTGTCTCGAGGGATGAAGCTTTCTTT. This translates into CASSPSVSRDEAFF.

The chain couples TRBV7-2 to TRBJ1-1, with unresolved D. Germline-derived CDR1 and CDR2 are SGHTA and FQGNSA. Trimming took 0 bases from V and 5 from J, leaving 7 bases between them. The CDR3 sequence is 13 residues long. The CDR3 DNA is TGTGCCAGCAGCTTAGCGCGGGGAACTGAAGCTTTCTTT. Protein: CASSLARGTEAFF.

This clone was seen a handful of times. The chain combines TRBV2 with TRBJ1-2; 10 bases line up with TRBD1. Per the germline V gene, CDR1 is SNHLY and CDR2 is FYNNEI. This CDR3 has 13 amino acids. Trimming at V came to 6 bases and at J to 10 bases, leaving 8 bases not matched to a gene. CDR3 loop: CASSTDRGRDYTF. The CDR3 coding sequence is TGTGCCAGCAGCACCGACAGGGGGCGAGACTACACCTTC. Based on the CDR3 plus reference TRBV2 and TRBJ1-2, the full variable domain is EPEVTQTPSHQVTQMGQEVILRCVPISNHLYFYWYRQILGQKVEFLVSFYNNEISEKSEIFDDQFSVERPDGSNFTLKIRSTKLEDSAMYFCASSTDRGRDYTFGSGTRLTVV.

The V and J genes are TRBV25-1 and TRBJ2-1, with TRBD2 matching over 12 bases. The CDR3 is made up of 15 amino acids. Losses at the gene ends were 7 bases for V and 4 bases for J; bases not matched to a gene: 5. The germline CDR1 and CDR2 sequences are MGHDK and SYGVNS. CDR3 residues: CASNGGLAGYNEQFF. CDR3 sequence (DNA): TGTGCCAGCAACGGAGGACTAGCGGGATACAATGAGCAGTTCTTC.

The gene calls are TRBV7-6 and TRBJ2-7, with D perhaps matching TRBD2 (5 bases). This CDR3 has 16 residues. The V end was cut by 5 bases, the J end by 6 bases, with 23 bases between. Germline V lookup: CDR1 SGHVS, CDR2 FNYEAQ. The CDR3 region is CASSPSIREREAEQYF. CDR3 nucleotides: TGTGCCAGCAGCCCGAGCATAAGGGAGAGGGAAGCCGAGCAGTACTTC. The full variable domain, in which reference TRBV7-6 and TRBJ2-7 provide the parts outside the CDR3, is GAGVSQSPRYKVTKRGQDVALRCDPISGHVSLYWYRQALGQGPEFLTYFNYEAQQDKSGLPNDRFSAERPEGSISTLTIQRTEQRDSAMYRCASSPSIREREAEQYFGPGTRLTVT.

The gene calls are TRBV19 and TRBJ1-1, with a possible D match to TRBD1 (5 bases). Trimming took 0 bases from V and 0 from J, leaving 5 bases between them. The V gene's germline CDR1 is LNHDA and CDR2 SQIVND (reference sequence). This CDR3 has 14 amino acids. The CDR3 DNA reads TGTGCCAGTAGTATAGAAGGGGTGAACACTGAAGCTTTCTTT. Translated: CASSIEGVNTEAFF.

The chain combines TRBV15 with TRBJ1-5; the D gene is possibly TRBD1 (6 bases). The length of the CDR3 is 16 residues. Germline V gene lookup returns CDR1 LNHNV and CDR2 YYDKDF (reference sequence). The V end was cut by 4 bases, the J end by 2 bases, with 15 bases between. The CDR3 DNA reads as TGTGCCACCAGCATTATAAGGGGGTCAGGCAATCAGCCCCAGCATTTT. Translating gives CATSIIRGSGNQPQHF. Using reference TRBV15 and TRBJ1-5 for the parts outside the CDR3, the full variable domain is DAMVIQNPRYQVTQFGKPVTLSCSQTLNHNVMYWYQQKSSQAPKLLFHYYDKDFNNEADTPDNFQSRRPNTSFCFLDIRSPGLGDTAMYLCATSIIRGSGNQPQHFGDGTRLSIL.

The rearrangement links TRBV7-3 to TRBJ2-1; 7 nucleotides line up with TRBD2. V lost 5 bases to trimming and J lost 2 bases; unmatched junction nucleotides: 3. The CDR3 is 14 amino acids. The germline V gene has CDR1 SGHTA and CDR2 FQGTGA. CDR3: CASSRGGPYNEQFF. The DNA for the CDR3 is TGTGCCAGCAGCCGGGGAGGGCCCTACAATGAGCAGTTCTTC.

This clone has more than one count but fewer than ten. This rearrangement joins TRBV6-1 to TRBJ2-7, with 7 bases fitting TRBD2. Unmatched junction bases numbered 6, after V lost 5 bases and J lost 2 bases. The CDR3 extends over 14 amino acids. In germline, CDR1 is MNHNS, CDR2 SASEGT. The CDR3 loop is CASSTQAGPYEQYF. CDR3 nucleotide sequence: TGTGCCAGCAGTACCCAAGCGGGGCCCTACGAGCAGTACTTC.

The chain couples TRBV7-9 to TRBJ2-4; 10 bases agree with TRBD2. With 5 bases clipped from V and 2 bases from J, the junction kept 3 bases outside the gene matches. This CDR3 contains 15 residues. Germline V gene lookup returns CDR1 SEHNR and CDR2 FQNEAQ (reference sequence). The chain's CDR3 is CASSRTSGPKNIQYF. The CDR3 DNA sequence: TGTGCCAGCAGCAGGACTAGCGGACCCAAAAACATTCAGTACTTC.

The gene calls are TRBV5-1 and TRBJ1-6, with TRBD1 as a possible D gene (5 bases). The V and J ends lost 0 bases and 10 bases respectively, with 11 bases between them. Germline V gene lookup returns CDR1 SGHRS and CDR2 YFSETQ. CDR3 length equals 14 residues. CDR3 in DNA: TGCGCCAGCAGCTTGGAGGCAGGGTCATCACCCCTCCACTTT. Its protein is CASSLEAGSSPLHF.

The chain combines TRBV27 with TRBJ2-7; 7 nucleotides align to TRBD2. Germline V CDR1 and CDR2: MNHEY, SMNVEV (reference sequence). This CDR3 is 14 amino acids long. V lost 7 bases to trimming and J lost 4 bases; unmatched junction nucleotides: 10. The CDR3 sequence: CASIGREGPYEQYF. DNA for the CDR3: TGTGCCAGCATTGGGAGGGAGGGCCCGTACGAGCAGTACTTC.

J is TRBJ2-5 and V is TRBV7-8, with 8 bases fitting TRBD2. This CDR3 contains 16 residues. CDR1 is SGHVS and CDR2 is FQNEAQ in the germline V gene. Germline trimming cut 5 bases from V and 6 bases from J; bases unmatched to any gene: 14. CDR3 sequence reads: CASSPLAGGLGKTQYF. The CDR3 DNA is TGTGCCAGCAGCCCATTGGCGGGGGGCCTGGGGAAGACCCAGTACTTC.

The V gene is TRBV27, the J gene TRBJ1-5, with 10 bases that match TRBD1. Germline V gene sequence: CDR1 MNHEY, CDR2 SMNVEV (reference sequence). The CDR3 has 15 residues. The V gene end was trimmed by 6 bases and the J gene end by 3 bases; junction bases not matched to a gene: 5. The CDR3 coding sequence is TGTGCCAGCAGAACGGGACAGGGGAACAATCAGCCCCAGCATTTT. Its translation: CASRTGQGNNQPQHF.

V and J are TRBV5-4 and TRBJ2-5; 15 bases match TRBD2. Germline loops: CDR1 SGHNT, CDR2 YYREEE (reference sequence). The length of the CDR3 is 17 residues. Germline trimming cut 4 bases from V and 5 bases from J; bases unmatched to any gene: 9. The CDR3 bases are TGTGCCAGCAGCCGGACTAGCGGGGGGGCGGTATTGGAGACCCAGTACTTC. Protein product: CASSRTSGGAVLETQYF.

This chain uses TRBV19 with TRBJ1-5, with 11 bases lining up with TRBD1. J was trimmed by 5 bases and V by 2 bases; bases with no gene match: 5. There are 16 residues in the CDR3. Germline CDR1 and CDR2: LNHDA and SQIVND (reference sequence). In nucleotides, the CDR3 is TGTGCCAGTAGTATATGGACAGGGGGCGTCCATCAGCCCCAGCATTTT. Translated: CASSIWTGGVHQPQHF.

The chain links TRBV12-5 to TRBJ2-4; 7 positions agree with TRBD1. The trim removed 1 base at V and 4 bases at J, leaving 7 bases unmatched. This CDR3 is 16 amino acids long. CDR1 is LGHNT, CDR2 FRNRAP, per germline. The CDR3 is CASGLATTGTKNIQYF. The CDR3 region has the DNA TGTGCTAGTGGTTTGGCCACGACAGGGACAAAAAACATTCAGTACTTC.

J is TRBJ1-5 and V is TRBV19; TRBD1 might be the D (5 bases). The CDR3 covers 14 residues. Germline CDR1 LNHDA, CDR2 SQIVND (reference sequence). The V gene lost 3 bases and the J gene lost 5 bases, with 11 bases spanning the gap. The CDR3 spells CASSIQGYYQPQHF. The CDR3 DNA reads TGTGCCAGTAGTATTCAGGGATATTATCAGCCCCAGCATTTT.

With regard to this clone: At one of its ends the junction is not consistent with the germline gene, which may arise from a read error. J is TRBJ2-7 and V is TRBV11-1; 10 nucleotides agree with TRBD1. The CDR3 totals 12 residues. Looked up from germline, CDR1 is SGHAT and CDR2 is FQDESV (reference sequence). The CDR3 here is CASSYQGTGVAF. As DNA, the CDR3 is TGTGCCAGCAGCTACCAGGGGACAGGGGTCGCGTTC.

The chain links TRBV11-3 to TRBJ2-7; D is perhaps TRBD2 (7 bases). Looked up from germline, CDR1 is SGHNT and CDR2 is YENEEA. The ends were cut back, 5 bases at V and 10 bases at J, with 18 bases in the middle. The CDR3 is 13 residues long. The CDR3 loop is CASSPEFGGQQYF. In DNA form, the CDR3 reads TGTGCCAGCAGCCCAGAATTCGGGGGGCAACAGTACTTC.